A selection of T cell receptor beta chains follows, all from one sample in a study of vaccination and CD4 T cells after COVID-19. Their antigens remain unidentified. One entry per CDR3 protein results from TCRdb running MiXCR on the PCR reads. The sample has about 21,000 distinct CDR3 sequences, over 45% seen once. Input material: CD4+ T cells from blood, cultured in vitro. The source is a human donor who had recovered from COVID-19. The CDR3 runs from the conserved cysteine through the conserved F or W. D genes are given only for firm matches. The size entry is marked missing in some rows and otherwise reads once, few, many or a size class.

CDR3 length,clone size,J gene,V gene,D gene,CDR3 protein,CDR3 DNA
13,few,TRBJ1-1,TRBV7-9,.,CASSLAIMTEAFF,TGTGCCAGCAGCTTAGCGATAATGACTGAAGCTTTCTTT
16,.,TRBJ2-5,TRBV19,TRBD2,CASSIAQGLTQETQYF,TGTGCCAGTAGTATAGCCCAGGGACTAACCCAAGAGACCCAGTACTTC
13,.,TRBJ2-3,TRBV20-1,.,CSASLAGADTQYF,TGCAGTGCTAGTCTGGCTGGCGCAGATACGCAGTATTTT
15,.,TRBJ2-7,TRBV7-3,TRBD1,CASSPDRGAPYEQYF,TGTGCCAGCAGCCCCGACAGGGGTGCGCCCTACGAGCAGTACTTC
16,.,TRBJ2-5,TRBV6-2/TRBV6-3,TRBD1,CASSYPFTGGREAQYF,TGTGCCAGCAGTTACCCTTTCACAGGGGGCCGGGAGGCCCAGTACTTC
14,.,TRBJ1-1,TRBV4-2,.,CASSQDTANTEAFF,TGTGCCAGCAGCCAAGACACAGCGAACACTGAAGCTTTCTTT
13,few,TRBJ1-5,TRBV7-9,.,CASSLEGKGPQHF,TGTGCCAGCAGCTTAGAGGGGAAAGGGCCCCAGCATTTT
15,.,TRBJ2-5,TRBV5-4,TRBD1,CASSRRDRGQQTQYF,TGTGCCAGCAGCCGCCGGGACAGGGGGCAACAGACCCAGTACTTC
15,.,TRBJ1-1,TRBV20-1,TRBD1,CSASTGTGVWTEAFF,TGCAGTGCTAGTACGGGGACAGGAGTTTGGACTGAAGCTTTCTTT
17,.,TRBJ2-7,TRBV6-5,TRBD2,CASSYRISSGGSYEQYF,TGTGCCAGCAGTTATCGGATCTCTAGCGGGGGCTCCTACGAGCAGTACTTC
15,few,TRBJ2-3,TRBV6-1,.,CASSEEVKGPDTQYF,TGTGCCAGCAGTGAAGAGGTAAAGGGCCCAGATACGCAGTATTTT
11,.,TRBJ2-1,TRBV20-1,.,CSALTYNEQFF,TGCAGTGCCCTGACCTACAATGAGCAGTTCTTC
15,.,TRBJ2-7,TRBV7-2,.,CASSYPGVSTGKQYF,TGTGCCAGCAGCTATCCAGGGGTCTCCACGGGTAAGCAGTACTTC
13,few,TRBJ2-1,TRBV7-3,.,CASSRDSNNEQFF,TGTGCCAGCAGCCGTGACTCAAACAATGAGCAGTTCTTC
14,few,TRBJ1-2,TRBV12-3/TRBV12-4,TRBD1,CAIQGVRGNYGYTF,TGTGCCATCCAGGGGGTCAGGGGGAACTATGGCTACACCTTC
15,.,TRBJ2-3,TRBV10-1,TRBD2,CASSATSGIADTQYF,TGCGCCAGCAGTGCGACTAGCGGGATCGCAGATACGCAGTATTTT
17,few,TRBJ2-5,TRBV24-1,TRBD1,CATAIGTGDGVRETQYF,TGTGCCACCGCTATCGGGACAGGGGATGGGGTTAGGGAGACCCAGTACTTC
13,.,TRBJ1-2,TRBV19,.,CASSPDLGLGYTF,TGTGCCAGTAGTCCAGACCTCGGTTTGGGCTACACCTTC
17,once,TRBJ2-7,TRBV7-8,.,CASSSGLSYAWGYEQYF,TGTGCCAGCAGCTCGGGACTTAGTTACGCCTGGGGGTACGAGCAGTACTTC
17,few,TRBJ2-1,TRBV7-9,.,CASTGGDTGHSYNEQFF,TGTGCCAGCACCGGTGGTGATACGGGCCATTCCTACAATGAGCAGTTCTTC
13,few,TRBJ1-6,TRBV10-1,.,CASKLTDNSPLHF,TGCGCCAGCAAGTTGACAGATAATTCACCCCTCCACTTT
15,.,TRBJ1-2,TRBV27,TRBD1,CASSLMTGNNYGYTF,TGTGCCAGCAGTTTAATGACAGGGAACAACTATGGCTACACCTTC
11,.,TRBJ2-1,TRBV19,TRBD2,CASGRRGEQFF,TGTGCCAGCGGGAGGCGTGGTGAGCAGTTCTTC
14,once,TRBJ2-2,TRBV10-1,TRBD1,CASSEGQVTGELFF,TGCGCCAGCAGTGAGGGACAGGTCACCGGGGAGCTGTTTTTT
14,.,TRBJ2-1,TRBV2,TRBD2,CASIEGPSGKEQFF,TGTGCCAGCATCGAGGGGCCTAGCGGGAAGGAGCAGTTCTTC
14,.,TRBJ1-1,TRBV29-1,.,CSVGGITGWTEAFF,TGCAGCGTTGGCGGAATCACAGGGTGGACTGAAGCTTTCTTT
13,few,TRBJ1-5,TRBV20-1,.,CSATAQDSQPQHF,TGCAGCGCCACAGCGCAGGATAGTCAGCCCCAGCATTTT
12,.,TRBJ2-3,TRBV20-1,.,CSARDRGDTQYF,TGCAGTGCTAGAGATCGTGGGGATACGCAGTATTTT
12,few,TRBJ2-5,TRBV20-1,.,CSAWTSGKTQYF,TGCAGTGCTTGGACCTCTGGGAAGACCCAGTACTTC
16,.,TRBJ1-2,TRBV12-3/TRBV12-4,TRBD1,CASRGSQGTGVYGYTF,TGTGCCAGCAGAGGTAGCCAGGGGACAGGCGTTTATGGCTACACCTTC
14,few,TRBJ1-1,TRBV12-3/TRBV12-4,TRBD1,CASTPGQVNTEAFF,TGTGCCAGCACCCCGGGACAGGTGAACACTGAAGCTTTCTTT
16,.,TRBJ1-6,TRBV27,.,CASSLSAGIGNSPLHF,TGTGCCAGCAGTTTAAGTGCAGGCATAGGGAATTCACCCCTCCACTTT
13,.,TRBJ2-1,TRBV10-1,.,CASSGQGGNEQFF,TGCGCCAGCAGTGGCCAGGGGGGCAATGAGCAGTTCTTC
13,.,TRBJ2-5,TRBV7-2,.,CASSRQVQETQYF,TGTGCCAGCAGCCGACAGGTGCAAGAGACCCAGTACTTC
15,.,TRBJ1-5,TRBV28,.,CASGPYLSSNQPQHF,TGTGCCAGCGGACCTTATCTGAGTAGCAATCAGCCCCAGCATTTT
17,.,TRBJ2-2,TRBV6-2/TRBV6-3,TRBD2,CASSFSGRAISPGELFF,TGTGCCAGCAGTTTCAGCGGGAGGGCTATTAGTCCCGGGGAGCTGTTTTTT
17,.,TRBJ2-1,TRBV5-5,TRBD2,CASSLRVLGTSGGEQFF,TGTGCCAGCAGCCTCAGGGTGTTGGGGACTAGCGGGGGTGAGCAGTTCTTC
16,.,TRBJ1-5,TRBV20-1,.,CSARPSLDTSNQPQHF,TGCAGTGCTAGACCCTCTCTTGACACCTCCAATCAGCCCCAGCATTTT
15,few,TRBJ1-5,TRBV6-1,TRBD1,CASSDGQVDNQPQHF,TGTGCCAGCAGTGATGGACAGGTAGACAATCAGCCCCAGCATTTT
16,.,TRBJ2-5,TRBV11-2,TRBD1,CASSLDGTGRRETQYF,TGTGCCAGCAGCTTAGACGGGACAGGGCGGCGGGAGACCCAGTACTTC
18,.,TRBJ2-2,TRBV7-3,TRBD2,CASSLTSATSGGPGELFF,TGTGCCAGCAGCTTAACGAGTGCGACTAGCGGGGGGCCCGGGGAGCTGTTTTTT
14,.,TRBJ2-5,TRBV5-4,TRBD1,CASSFTDRAETQYF,TGTGCCAGCAGCTTCACAGACAGGGCTGAGACCCAGTACTTC
16,few,TRBJ2-5,TRBV11-1,TRBD1,CASSKRQGAKQETQYF,TGTGCCAGCAGCAAAAGACAGGGGGCGAAGCAAGAGACCCAGTACTTC
14,.,TRBJ2-7,TRBV20-1,.,CSATPLRVPYEQYF,TGCAGTGCTACCCCTTTGAGGGTACCTTACGAGCAGTACTTC
14,few,TRBJ2-2,TRBV20-1,.,CSARGRTNTGELFF,TGCAGTGCTAGGGGCAGAACGAACACCGGGGAGCTGTTTTTT